The 10 T cell receptor beta chains reported below all come from one sample, sequenced in a study of T-cell memory formation after mild COVID-19. MiXCR was run by TCRdb on the 5' RACE reads, yielding one entry per CDR3 protein. Of about 430,000 distinct CDR3 sequences in the sample, roughly 18% were seen once. Source material: PBMCs or a T cell subset sorted from them (not recorded which). The receptors derive from a man aged 18 to 30 who had mild COVID-19 (a few samples of this study predate the infection). Cell type and time point are not known.

V usage is TRBV10-3 and J usage is TRBJ2-1; no clear D. Germline values: CDR1 ENHRY, CDR2 SYGVKD. Deletions cut 7 bases from V and 7 bases from J, with 8 bases between. This CDR3 is built from 11 residues. The CDR3 region is CAITSRNEQFF. The CDR3 DNA reads as TGTGCCATCACCAGCCGAAATGAGCAGTTCTTC.

This clonotype has only a few counts. The chain links TRBV6-2 or TRBV6-3 to TRBJ2-7, with D possibly matching TRBD1 (6 bases). Trimming took 0 bases from V and 3 from J, leaving 12 bases between them. The CDR3 covers 15 residues. Germline V gives CDR1 MNHEY, CDR2 SVGEGT. Here the CDR3 DNA reads TGTGCCAGCAGTTACTCGGAGGACAGCGTCTACGAGCAGTACGTC. Translated: CASSYSEDSVYEQYV.

CDR3 residues: CASSQDLRAFAQYF. The CDR3 DNA sequence: TGCGCCAGCAGCCAAGATCTCAGGGCATTCGCGCAGTACTTC. The gene calls are TRBV4-3 and TRBJ2-7; tentative D call: TRBD1 (5 bases). CDR1 is LGHNA and CDR2 is YSLEER in the germline V gene. The CDR3 is made up of 14 amino acids. V lost 0 bases and J lost 9, with 15 bases in between.

This clonotype was counted a single time. This chain links TRBV2 with TRBJ2-1; 11 nucleotides match TRBD1. The CDR3 consists of 13 residues. After removal of 7 bases from V and 15 bases from J, the junction contained 11 bases not matched to a gene. CDR1 and CDR2 from the germline V gene are SNHLY and FYNNEI. The chain's CDR3 is CASNPGQGGFAFF. The CDR3 DNA sequence: TGTGCCAGCAATCCGGGACAGGGGGGGTTCGCGTTCTTC. Drawing the rest from reference TRBV2 and TRBJ2-1, the complete variable domain is EPEVTQTPSHQVTQMGQEVILRCVPISNHLYFYWYRQILGQKVEFLVSFYNNEISEKSEIFDDQFSVERPDGSNFTLKIRSTKLEDSAMYFCASNPGQGGFAFFGPGTRLTVL.

This clonotype was recorded a few times. V is TRBV6-2 or TRBV6-3 and J is TRBJ2-5; D is unresolved. The ends were cut back, 7 bases at V and 1 base at J, with 10 bases in the middle. The CDR3 consists of 13 residues. Per germline, CDR1 MNHEY and CDR2 SVGEGT. CDR3: CASNLRRQETQYF. CDR3 nucleotides: TGTGCCAGCAATCTGAGACGCCAAGAGACCCAGTACTTC.

CDR3 nucleotides: TGCGCCAGCAGCCAAGGGGTCCGGACAGCCGATAATGAAAAACTGTTTTTT. Residues: CASSQGVRTADNEKLFF. V usage is TRBV4-3 and J usage is TRBJ1-4, with D possibly matching TRBD1 (6 bases). Trimming took 1 base from V and 4 from J, leaving 16 bases between them. This CDR3 comprises 17 residues. In germline, CDR1 is LGHNA, CDR2 YSLEER.

This clonotype was observed a handful of times. The chain combines TRBV25-1 with TRBJ2-7; D not certain. In germline, CDR1 is MGHDK, CDR2 SYGVNS. The CDR3 consists of 13 residues. The ends were cut back, 4 bases at V and 5 bases at J, with 12 bases in the middle. CDR3 loop: CASSGPLSHEQYV. CDR3 coding DNA: TGTGCCAGCAGTGGGCCCTTGTCCCACGAGCAGTACGTC.

This chain uses TRBV9 with TRBJ1-2; 8 bases agree with TRBD1. After removal of 4 bases from V and 3 bases from J, the junction contained 5 bases not matched to a gene. Germline V CDR1 and CDR2: SGDLS, YYNGEE. CDR3 length: 14 amino acids. The CDR3 DNA is TGTGCCAGCAGCCCCCTGGGACAGGACTATGGCTACACCTTC. Its translation is CASSPLGQDYGYTF. The entire variable domain, with the rest obtained from reference TRBV9 and TRBJ1-2, is as follows: DSGVTQTPKHLITATGQRVTLRCSPRSGDLSVYWYQQSLDQGLQFLIQYYNGEERAKGNILERFSAQQFPDLHSELNLSSLELGDSALYFCASSPLGQDYGYTFGSGTRLTVV.

This clonotype was seen a handful of times. V and J are TRBV2 and TRBJ2-3; D call uncertain. The ends were cut back, 8 bases at V and 0 bases at J, with 12 bases in the middle. The germline gives CDR1 SNHLY, CDR2 FYNNEI. CDR3 size: 14 residues. CDR3 bases: TGTGCCAGCGTGAAGCCGTCTAGCACAGATACGCAGTATTTT. It codes for CASVKPSSTDTQYF.

This clonotype has at least ten counts. The rearrangement links TRBV20-1 to TRBJ2-1; D gene ambiguous. The CDR3 contains 11 residues. From germline, CDR1 is DFQATT and CDR2 SNEGSKA (reference sequence). Trimming took 6 bases from V and 8 from J, leaving 11 bases between them. The CDR3 here is CSAKSADEQFF. DNA for the CDR3: TGCAGTGCAAAATCGGCGGATGAGCAGTTCTTC.